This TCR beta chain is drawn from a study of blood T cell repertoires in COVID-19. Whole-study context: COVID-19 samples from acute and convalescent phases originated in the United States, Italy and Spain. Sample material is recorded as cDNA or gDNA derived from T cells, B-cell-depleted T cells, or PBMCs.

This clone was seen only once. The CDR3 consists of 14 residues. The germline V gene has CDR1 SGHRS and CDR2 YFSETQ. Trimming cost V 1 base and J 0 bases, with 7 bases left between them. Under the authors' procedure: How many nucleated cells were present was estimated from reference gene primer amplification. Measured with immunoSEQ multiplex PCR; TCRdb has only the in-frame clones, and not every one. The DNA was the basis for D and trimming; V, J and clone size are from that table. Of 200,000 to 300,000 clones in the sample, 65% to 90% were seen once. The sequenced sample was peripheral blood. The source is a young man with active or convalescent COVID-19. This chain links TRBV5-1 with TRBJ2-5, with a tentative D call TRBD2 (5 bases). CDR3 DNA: TGCGCCAGCAGCTTGCGGGGTGACCAAGAGACCCAGTACTTC. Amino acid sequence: CASSLRGDQETQYF.